The 29 T cell receptor beta chains reported below all come from one sample, sequenced in a study of beta chain features in type 1 diabetes. Expressed TCRB transcripts were sequenced after all isolated RNA was converted to cDNA. Produced via immunoSEQ multiplex PCR; TCRdb's table is partial and in-frame only. The sample shows around 160,000 clones, about 44% of them seen only once. Source material: Tregs from blood. These receptors came from a man between 18 and 35 years old in good health.

Only a few counts were recorded for this clone. The chain uses TRBV30 and TRBJ1-1, with D perhaps TRBD1 (5 bases). The V and J ends lost 4 bases and 7 bases respectively, with 16 bases between them. Per the germline V gene, CDR1 is GTSNPN and CDR2 is SVGIG (reference sequence). The length of the CDR3 is 13 residues. The DNA of the CDR3 is TGTGCCTGGATGTCCCAGGGAGGTCTTGAAGCTTTCTTT. Residues: CAWMSQGGLEAFF.

This clone came up a few times. The chain joins TRBV30 to TRBJ1-1; no clear D gene. The V gene's germline CDR1 is GTSNPN and CDR2 SVGIG (reference sequence). The CDR3 contains 13 residues. Trimming left V 2 bases short and J 5 bases short, with 12 bases between. This CDR3 is CAWSTGRETEAFF. CDR3 coding DNA: TGTGCCTGGAGTACGGGTAGAGAGACTGAAGCTTTCTTT.

The J gene is TRBJ2-1, the V gene TRBV5-1; 9 positions match TRBD2. CDR3 size: 16 residues. With V trimmed by 7 bases and J by 1 base, 9 bases remained unmatched. In germline, CDR1 is SGHRS, CDR2 YFSETQ. The chain's CDR3 is CASYVDSGSSYNEQFF. CDR3 bases: TGCGCCAGCTATGTGGATAGCGGGAGTTCCTACAATGAGCAGTTCTTC.

In DNA form, the CDR3 reads TGTGCCTCTAGCGGGAGAAGCTACGAGCAGTACTTC. Protein: CASSGRSYEQYF. The chain recombines TRBV10-3 with TRBJ2-7, with 10 bases aligning to TRBD2. J gave up 3 bases and V 11 bases, and 4 bases lay outside the gene matches. The germline gives CDR1 ENHRY, CDR2 SYGVKD. The CDR3 extends over 12 amino acids.

The sample holds a few counts of this clone. The CDR3: CASSLSGTYYGYTF. CDR3 nucleotide sequence: TGTGCCAGCAGCTTGAGCGGGACCTACTATGGCTACACCTTC. This chain joins TRBV7-2 and TRBJ1-2; possibly TRBD1 for D (5 bases). The CDR3 runs to 14 residues. The germline gives CDR1 SGHTA, CDR2 FQGNSA. The ends were cut back, 3 bases at V and 3 bases at J, with 11 bases in the middle.

This clone was counted a few times. The chain is built from TRBV27 and TRBJ2-3, with a possible D match to TRBD2 (6 bases). CDR1 MNHEY and CDR2 SMNVEV come from the germline V gene (reference sequence). V lost 6 bases, J lost 6 bases, and 10 bases lay in between. This CDR3 is 12 amino acids long. The CDR3 bases are TGTGCCAGCAGCATGACTAGGGATACGCAGTATTTT. Translated: CASSMTRDTQYF.

This rearrangement joins TRBV6-6 to TRBJ2-1, with no clear D. The ends were cut back, 2 bases at V and 4 bases at J, with 6 bases in the middle. This CDR3 comprises 13 residues. Germline V gene data show CDR1 as MNHNY and CDR2 as SVGAGI (reference sequence). The chain's CDR3 is CASSYQKYNEQFF. In DNA form, the CDR3 reads TGTGCCAGCAGTTACCAGAAATACAATGAGCAGTTCTTC.

The rearrangement joins TRBV18 to TRBJ1-2; D possibly corresponds to TRBD1 (6 bases). With 6 bases removed from V and 8 bases from J, the gap between germline ends came to 13 bases. Germline values: CDR1 KGHSH, CDR2 LQKENI. This CDR3 is 12 amino acids long. In DNA, the CDR3 is TGTGCCAGCTCGGCTACAGGGAGAGGCTACACCTTC. Translating gives CASSATGRGYTF.

The CDR3, as DNA: TGTGCCAGCAGCTCGGGACTAGCGGGAGTTACCGGGGAGCTGTTTTTT. Translation gives CASSSGLAGVTGELFF. The rearrangement links TRBV7-2 to TRBJ2-2; 14 positions match TRBD2. V trimming: 4 bases; J trimming: 5 bases; junction bases outside the gene matches: 3. The CDR3 is 16 residues long. Germline V lookup: CDR1 SGHTA, CDR2 FQGNSA.

The chain is built from TRBV11-3 and TRBJ2-1; TRBD2 matches 11 bases. Trimming cost V 5 bases and J 10 bases; bases outside gene matches: 10. Germline V gives CDR1 SGHNT, CDR2 YENEEA. CDR3 length equals 15 residues. CDR3 bases: TGTGCCAGCAGCCGACTAGCGGGGTCGGGCGGCGAGCAGTTCTTC. Protein: CASSRLAGSGGEQFF.

The chain joins TRBV7-2 to TRBJ2-7, with TRBD2 identical over 13 bases. With V trimmed by 5 bases and J by 6 bases, 10 bases remained unmatched. The CDR3 sequence is 16 residues long. The V gene's germline CDR1 is SGHTA and CDR2 FQGNSA. The DNA for the CDR3 is TGTGCCAGCAGCGGGGGGGGACTAGCGGGGATAGGCGAGCAGTACTTC. Its protein is CASSGGGLAGIGEQYF. Variable domain in full (rest from reference TRBV7-2 and TRBJ2-7): GAGVSQSPSNKVTEKGKDVELRCDPISGHTALYWYRQSLGQGLEFLIYFQGNSAPDKSGLPSDRFSAERTGGSVSTLTIQRTQQEDSAVYLCASSGGGLAGIGEQYFGPGTRLTVT.

The rearrangement joins TRBV30 to TRBJ1-4; D not resolved. The germline gives CDR1 GTSNPN, CDR2 SVGIG (reference sequence). Trimming took off 0 bases at V and 7 bases at J, with 15 bases between the two ends. The CDR3 has 15 amino acids. The CDR3 DNA is TGTGCCTGGAGTGTACTGGAGGGTGTCAGTGAAAAACTGTTTTTT. Translating gives CAWSVLEGVSEKLFF.

This rearrangement joins TRBV5-1 to TRBJ1-2; the match to TRBD1 covers 7 bases. The germline gives CDR1 SGHRS, CDR2 YFSETQ. The CDR3 runs to 14 residues. V was clipped by 2 bases and J by 4 bases; unmatched bases: 5. CDR3 residues: CASSLQGFGYGYTF. In DNA, the CDR3 is TGCGCCAGCAGCTTACAGGGGTTTGGCTATGGCTACACCTTC.

In its sample, this clone was seen once. V and J are TRBV6-5 and TRBJ2-3; no clear D. The CDR3 has 12 amino acids. Germline loops: CDR1 MNHEY, CDR2 SVGAGI. Trimming took 10 bases from V and 4 from J, leaving 12 bases between them. The CDR3 protein is CATRRGPDTQYF. CDR3 nucleotide sequence: TGTGCCACCCGGCGAGGCCCAGATACGCAGTATTTT.

The chain recombines TRBV14 with TRBJ1-6; 8 nucleotides line up with TRBD1. Germline V lookup: CDR1 SGHDN, CDR2 FVKESK. The CDR3 contains 15 residues. Germline trimming cut 3 bases from V and 9 bases from J; bases unmatched to any gene: 7. For the CDR3, the DNA is TGTGCCAGCAGCCAGCGGACAGGGCCATCTTCACCCCTCCACTTT. It specifies CASSQRTGPSSPLHF.

This chain links TRBV9 with TRBJ2-7; TRBD2 agrees at 10 bases. Germline values: CDR1 SGDLS, CDR2 YYNGEE. The V and J ends lost 3 bases and 3 bases, in that order; junction bases with no gene match: 3. The CDR3 loop spans 14 amino acids. In nucleotides, the CDR3 is TGTGCCAGCAGCGCCGGACTAGCGGTCTACGAGCAGTACTTC. This codes for CASSAGLAVYEQYF.

In this sample, this clone turned up a few times. The chain recombines TRBV6-5 with TRBJ1-2, with 10 bases identical to TRBD1. Losses at the gene ends were 6 bases for V and 4 bases for J; bases not matched to a gene: 5. The CDR3 is 14 residues long. Germline CDR1 MNHEY, CDR2 SVGAGI. DNA for the CDR3: TGTGCCAGCAGAGGACAGGGGGTGATCTATGGCTACACCTTC. It yields the protein CASRGQGVIYGYTF.

This clone was seen only a few times. The CDR3 nucleotides are TGTGCCAGCAGACTAAGACAGGGACATGGACTCTATGGCTACACCTTC. Its translation: CASRLRQGHGLYGYTF. The V call is TRBV5-6, the J call TRBJ1-2; TRBD1 agrees at 7 bases. This CDR3 is built from 16 residues. Losses at the gene ends were 5 bases for V and 4 bases for J; bases not matched to a gene: 14. The germline V gene encodes CDR1 SGHDT and CDR2 YYEEEE.

This clone has just a few counts. This sequence joins TRBV6-5 and TRBJ2-2, with D possibly matching TRBD2 (6 bases). The V gene's germline CDR1 is MNHEY and CDR2 SVGAGI. Between the trimmed V and J ends, which lost 0 bases and 7 bases, there was a span of 12 bases. The CDR3 length is 15 residues. CDR3 in amino acids: CASSYSISGDGELFF. The CDR3 DNA follows: TGTGCCAGCAGTTACTCGATATCGGGGGACGGGGAGCTGTTTTTT.

Written as DNA, the CDR3 is TGTGCCAGCAGCTTAGACGCTGAAGCTTTCTTT. Protein: CASSLDAEAFF. The chain joins TRBV11-2 to TRBJ1-1; unclear D gene. The CDR3 is 11 residues long. V lost 0 bases, J lost 6 bases, and 2 bases lay in between. Germline V gene lookup returns CDR1 SGHAT and CDR2 FQNNGV.

V and J are TRBV11-1 and TRBJ2-1; 11 nucleotides agree with TRBD1. The CDR3 runs 15 residues. The V gene end was trimmed by 6 bases and the J gene end by 7 bases; junction bases not matched to a gene: 8. Germline CDR1 is SGHAT and CDR2 is FQDESV (reference sequence). The CDR3 loop is CASSRDRGFENEQFF. In DNA form, the CDR3 reads TGTGCCAGCAGTAGGGACAGGGGGTTTGAAAATGAGCAGTTCTTC.

The V gene is TRBV7-2, the J gene TRBJ1-4; D remains unclear. The CDR3 has 13 residues. V was cut by 4 bases and J by 12 bases, with 15 bases left in between. In germline, CDR1 is SGHTA, CDR2 FQGNSA. In DNA form, the CDR3 reads TGTGCCAGCAGCTCGGGCCAAGCGAGGGAACTGTTTTTT. Translation gives CASSSGQARELFF.

The chain joins TRBV5-1 to TRBJ1-1, with TRBD1 matching 9 bases. Trimming removed 2 bases from V and 5 bases from J; junction bases left unmatched: 4. CDR1 and CDR2 from the germline V gene are SGHRS and YFSETQ. This CDR3 is 14 amino acids long. CDR3: CASSFTGGWTEAFF. The DNA of the CDR3 is TGCGCCAGCAGCTTTACAGGGGGCTGGACTGAAGCTTTCTTT.

The chain employs TRBV28 and TRBJ2-4, with TRBD1 matching 8 bases. The ends lost 5 bases at V and 5 bases at J; junction bases unmatched: 5. Germline CDR1 and CDR2: MDHEN and SYDVKM. CDR3 length: 14 residues. CDR3 DNA: TGTGCCAGCAGTCGACAGGGGAGGCAAAACATTCAGTACTTC. It encodes CASSRQGRQNIQYF.

V is TRBV6-6 and J is TRBJ2-1, with D possibly TRBD1 on 7 matching bases. The CDR3 is 15 residues long. The ends were cut back, 0 bases at V and 6 bases at J, with 12 bases in the middle. CDR1 and CDR2 (germline): MNHNY, SVGAGI (reference sequence). The CDR3 spells CASSYSGRGANEQFF. CDR3 nucleotide sequence: TGTGCCAGCAGTTACTCGGGCAGGGGGGCCAATGAGCAGTTCTTC.

CDR3: CASSPGQHGYEQYF. Written as DNA, the CDR3 is TGTGCCAGTAGTCCGGGACAGCACGGTTACGAGCAGTACTTC. The chain recombines TRBV19 with TRBJ2-7, with TRBD1 matching 7 bases. Germline CDR1 is LNHDA and CDR2 is SQIVND (reference sequence). J was trimmed by 4 bases and V by 5 bases; bases with no gene match: 8. The CDR3 has 14 amino acids. Together with reference TRBV19 and TRBJ2-7, the CDR3 gives the full variable domain: DGGITQSPKYLFRKEGQNVTLSCEQNLNHDAMYWYRQDPGQGLRLIYYSQIVNDFQKGDIAEGYSVSREKKESFPLTVTSAQKNPTAFYLCASSPGQHGYEQYFGPGTRLTVT.

This chain joins TRBV4-2 and TRBJ2-5; no clear D gene. The V end lost 1 base, the J end lost 1 base, and 4 bases lay between the germline ends. CDR1 and CDR2 from the germline V gene are LGHNA and YNFKEQ. CDR3 length: 13 amino acids. This chain's CDR3 is CASSQGSQETQYF. The CDR3 DNA reads TGTGCCAGCAGCCAAGGCAGCCAAGAGACCCAGTACTTC.

The gene calls are TRBV29-1 and TRBJ2-3, with 11 bases fitting TRBD2. This CDR3 region has 14 residues. J was trimmed by 1 base and V by 7 bases; bases with no gene match: 4. The V gene's germline CDR1 is SQVTM and CDR2 ANQGSEA. CDR3 amino acids: CSAVAGGGTDTQYF. The CDR3 region has the DNA TGCAGCGCTGTAGCGGGAGGGGGCACAGATACGCAGTATTTT.

The chain uses TRBV27 and TRBJ1-3; D is unresolved. Germline loops: CDR1 MNHEY, CDR2 SMNVEV (reference sequence). The CDR3 runs to 15 residues. Trimming stripped 0 bases from V and 2 bases from J, with 8 bases between. The CDR3 region is CASSLSRFAGNTIYF. CDR3 bases: TGTGCCAGCAGTTTATCCAGATTCGCTGGAAACACCATATATTTT.